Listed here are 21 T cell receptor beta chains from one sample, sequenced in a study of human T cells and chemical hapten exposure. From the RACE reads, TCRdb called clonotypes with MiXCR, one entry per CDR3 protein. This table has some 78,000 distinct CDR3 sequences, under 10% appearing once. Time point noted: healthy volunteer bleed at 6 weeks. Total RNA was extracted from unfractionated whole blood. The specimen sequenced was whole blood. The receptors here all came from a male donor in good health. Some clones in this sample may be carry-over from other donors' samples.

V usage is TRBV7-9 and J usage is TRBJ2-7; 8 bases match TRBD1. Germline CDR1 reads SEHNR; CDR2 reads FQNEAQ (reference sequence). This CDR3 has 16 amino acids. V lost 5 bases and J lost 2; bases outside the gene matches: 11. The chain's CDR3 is CASSVSQPGGTYEQYF. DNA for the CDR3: TGTGCCAGCAGCGTCAGTCAGCCAGGGGGCACCTACGAGCAGTACTTC.

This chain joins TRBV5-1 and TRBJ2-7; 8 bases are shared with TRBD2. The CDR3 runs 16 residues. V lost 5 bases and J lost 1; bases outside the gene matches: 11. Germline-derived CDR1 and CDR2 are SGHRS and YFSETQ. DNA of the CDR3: TGCGCCAGCAGTAATGAAGCGGGAGATAGGTCCTACGAGCAGTACTTC. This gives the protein CASSNEAGDRSYEQYF.

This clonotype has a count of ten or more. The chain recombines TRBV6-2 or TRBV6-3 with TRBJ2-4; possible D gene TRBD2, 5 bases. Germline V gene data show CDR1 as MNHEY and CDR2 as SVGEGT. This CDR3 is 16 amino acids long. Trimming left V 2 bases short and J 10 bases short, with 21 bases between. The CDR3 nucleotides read TGTGCCAGCAGTTACACCCTGACGGGAAGAAATGGTATTCAGTACTTC. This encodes CASSYTLTGRNGIQYF.

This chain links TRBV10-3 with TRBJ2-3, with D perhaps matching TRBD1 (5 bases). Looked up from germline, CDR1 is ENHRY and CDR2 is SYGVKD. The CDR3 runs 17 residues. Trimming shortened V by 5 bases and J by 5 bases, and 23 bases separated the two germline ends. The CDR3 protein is CAISLATGPPTGDTQYF. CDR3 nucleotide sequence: TGTGCCATCAGTTTGGCAACCGGTCCCCCCACAGGAGATACGCAGTATTTT.

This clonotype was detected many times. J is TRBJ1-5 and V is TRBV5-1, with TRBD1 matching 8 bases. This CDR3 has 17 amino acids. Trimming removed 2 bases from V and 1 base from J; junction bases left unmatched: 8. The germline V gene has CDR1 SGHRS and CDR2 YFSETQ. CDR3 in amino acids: CASSFTPTGESNQPQHF. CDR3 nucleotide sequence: TGCGCCAGCAGCTTTACTCCGACAGGGGAGAGCAATCAGCCCCAGCATTTT.

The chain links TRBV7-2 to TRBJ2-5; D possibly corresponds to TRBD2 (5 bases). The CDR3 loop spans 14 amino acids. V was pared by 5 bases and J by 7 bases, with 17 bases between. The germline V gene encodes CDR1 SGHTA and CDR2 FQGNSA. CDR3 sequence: CASSRTGVSTTQYF. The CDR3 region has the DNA TGTGCCAGCAGCAGGACCGGGGTCTCCACGACCCAGTACTTC.

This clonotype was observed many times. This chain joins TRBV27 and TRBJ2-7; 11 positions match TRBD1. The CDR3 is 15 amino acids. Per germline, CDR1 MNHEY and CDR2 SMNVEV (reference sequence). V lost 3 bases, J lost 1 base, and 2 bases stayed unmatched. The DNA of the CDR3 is TGTGCCAGCAGTTTTGGGACAGGGGGGTCCTACGAGCAGTACTTC. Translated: CASSFGTGGSYEQYF.

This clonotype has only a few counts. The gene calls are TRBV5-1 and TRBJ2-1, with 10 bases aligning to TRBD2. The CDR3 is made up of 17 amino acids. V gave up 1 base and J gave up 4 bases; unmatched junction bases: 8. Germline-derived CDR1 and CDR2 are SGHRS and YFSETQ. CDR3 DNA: TGCGCCAGCAGCTTGTTGCGCGGGACTAGCGTGTACAATGAGCAGTTCTTC. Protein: CASSLLRGTSVYNEQFF.

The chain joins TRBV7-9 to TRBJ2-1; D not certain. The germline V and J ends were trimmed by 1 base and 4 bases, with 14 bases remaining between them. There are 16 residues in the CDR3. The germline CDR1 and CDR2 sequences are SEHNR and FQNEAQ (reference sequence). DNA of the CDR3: TGTGCCAGCAGCTTAGTGGACGCCTCCTGGTACAATGAGCAGTTCTTC. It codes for CASSLVDASWYNEQFF.

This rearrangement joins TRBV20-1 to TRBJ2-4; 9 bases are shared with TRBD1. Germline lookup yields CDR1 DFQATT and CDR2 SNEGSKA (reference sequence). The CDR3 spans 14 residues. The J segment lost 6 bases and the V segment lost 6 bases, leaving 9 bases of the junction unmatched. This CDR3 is CSAKPGGQGNIQYF. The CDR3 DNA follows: TGCAGTGCGAAACCTGGGGGACAGGGAAACATTCAGTACTTC.

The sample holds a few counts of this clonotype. The CDR3 DNA reads TGTGCCAGCCGACTGTGGACCGGGGAGCTGTTTTTT. Amino acid sequence: CASRLWTGELFF. The chain uses TRBV27 and TRBJ2-2; D unresolved. This CDR3 is 12 amino acids long. V was trimmed by 8 bases and J by 5 bases, leaving 9 bases between them. Looked up from germline, CDR1 is MNHEY and CDR2 is SMNVEV (reference sequence).

The CDR3 nucleotides read TGCAGTGCTAGCGCGCGCCAGTTCGATGGCTACACCTTC. This codes for CSASARQFDGYTF. The chain carries TRBV20-1 and TRBJ1-2; D gene ambiguous. Germline CDR1 and CDR2: DFQATT and SNEGSKA (reference sequence). V lost 3 bases and J 6 bases, leaving 14 bases between the germline ends. This CDR3 is 13 amino acids long.

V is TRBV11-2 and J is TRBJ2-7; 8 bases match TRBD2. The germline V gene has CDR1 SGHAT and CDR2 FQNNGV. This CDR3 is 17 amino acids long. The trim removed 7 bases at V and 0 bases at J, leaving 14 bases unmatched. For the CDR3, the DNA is TGTGCCAGCATCCCCAGCGGGGGCATATCTAGCTCCTACGAGCAGTACTTC. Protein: CASIPSGGISSSYEQYF.

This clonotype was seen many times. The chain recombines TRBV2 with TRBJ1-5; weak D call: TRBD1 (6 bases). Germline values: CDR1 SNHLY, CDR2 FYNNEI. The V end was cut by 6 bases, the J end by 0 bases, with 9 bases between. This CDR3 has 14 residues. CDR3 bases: TGTGCCAGCAGCCCGACAGGTAGCAATCAGCCCCAGCATTTT. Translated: CASSPTGSNQPQHF.

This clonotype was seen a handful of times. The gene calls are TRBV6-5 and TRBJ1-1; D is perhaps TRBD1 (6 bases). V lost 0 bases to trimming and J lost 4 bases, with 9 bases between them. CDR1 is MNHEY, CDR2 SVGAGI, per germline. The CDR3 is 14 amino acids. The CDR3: CASSYSPGATEAFF. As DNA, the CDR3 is TGTGCCAGCAGTTACTCCCCAGGGGCCACTGAAGCTTTCTTT.

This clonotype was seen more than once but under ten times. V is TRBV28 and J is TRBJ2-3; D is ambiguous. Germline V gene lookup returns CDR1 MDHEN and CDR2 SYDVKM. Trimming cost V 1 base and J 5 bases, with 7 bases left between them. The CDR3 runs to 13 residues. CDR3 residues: CASSLSKEDTQYF. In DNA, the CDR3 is TGTGCCAGCAGTTTATCGAAAGAAGATACGCAGTATTTT.

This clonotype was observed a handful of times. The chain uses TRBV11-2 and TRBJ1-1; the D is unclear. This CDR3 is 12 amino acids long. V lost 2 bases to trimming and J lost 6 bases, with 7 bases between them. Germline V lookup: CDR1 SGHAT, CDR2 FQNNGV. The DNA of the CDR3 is TGTGCCAGCAGCTTACCGAGCTCTGAAGCTTTCTTT. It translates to CASSLPSSEAFF.

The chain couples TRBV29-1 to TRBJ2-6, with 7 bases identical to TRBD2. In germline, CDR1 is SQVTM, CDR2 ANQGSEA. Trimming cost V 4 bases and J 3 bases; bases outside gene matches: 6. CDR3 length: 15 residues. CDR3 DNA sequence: TGCAGCGTTGGGTTCCCGGGAGGTGGGGCCAACGTCCTGACTTTC. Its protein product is CSVGFPGGGANVLTF. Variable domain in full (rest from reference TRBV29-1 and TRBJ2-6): SAVISQKPSRDICQRGTSLTIQCQVDSQVTMMFWYRQQPGQSLTLIATANQGSEATYESGFVIDKFPISRPNLTFSTLTVSNMSPEDSSIYLCSVGFPGGGANVLTFGAGSRLTVL.

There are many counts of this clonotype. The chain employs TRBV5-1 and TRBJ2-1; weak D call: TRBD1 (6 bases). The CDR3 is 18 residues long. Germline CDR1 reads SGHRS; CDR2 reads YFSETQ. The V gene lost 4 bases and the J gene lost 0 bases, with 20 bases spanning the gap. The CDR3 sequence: CASSNRVTGVTSYNEQFF. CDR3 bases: TGCGCCAGCAGCAACAGGGTAACTGGGGTTACCTCCTACAATGAGCAGTTCTTC.

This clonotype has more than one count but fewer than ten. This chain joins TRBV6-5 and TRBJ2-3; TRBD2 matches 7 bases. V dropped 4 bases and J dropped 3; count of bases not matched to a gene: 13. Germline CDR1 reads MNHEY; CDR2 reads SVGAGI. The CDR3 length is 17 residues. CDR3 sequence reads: CASSFLTAGEGTDTQYF. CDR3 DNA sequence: TGTGCCAGCAGTTTCCTCACGGCGGGAGAGGGTACAGATACGCAGTATTTT.

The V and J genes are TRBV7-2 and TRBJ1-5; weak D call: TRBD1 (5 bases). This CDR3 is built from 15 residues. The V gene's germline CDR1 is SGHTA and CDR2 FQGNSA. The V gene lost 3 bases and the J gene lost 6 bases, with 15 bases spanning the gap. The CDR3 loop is CASSFYSPQGQPQHF. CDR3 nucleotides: TGTGCCAGCAGCTTCTACAGTCCGCAGGGTCAGCCCCAGCATTTT.